What follows is one T cell receptor beta chain and its context. What it recognizes is unknown. The data originate from a study of cytomegalovirus exposure and HLA in healthy donors. Study results and limitations: Clonal expansion was found to be greater in HLA-associated TCR beta chains than in equally common others in a later analysis. Earlier analysis found most TCR beta V segments productive about 90% or about 30% of the time. By HLA locus, TCR association rates varied in a later analysis, with DRB1 showing the most and HLA-C the fewest. Later analysis suggested links between common viral pathogens and several top significant clusters.

The PCR contained 60 Vbeta and 13 Jbeta primers. Data came from immunoSEQ multiplex PCR; TCRdb stores just in-frame clones and leaves some out. Seen here are about 140,000 clones, roughly 80% observed once, and the top ten hold around 1.5%. Germline V CDR1 and CDR2: SGDLS, YYNGEE. The CDR3 is made up of 15 amino acids. The J segment lost 5 bases and the V segment lost 3 bases, leaving 6 bases of the junction unmatched. This clonotype originated in a female donor in good health and CMV-seronegative. The chain joins TRBV9 to TRBJ1-1; 11 bases fit TRBD1. The sequenced material came from PBMCs. The CDR3: CASSDNRDRGTEAFF. The CDR3 DNA follows: TGTGCCAGCAGCGATAACCGGGACAGGGGGACTGAAGCTTTCTTT. Supplemented by reference TRBV9 and TRBJ1-1, the full variable domain reads DSGVTQTPKHLITATGQRVTLRCSPRSGDLSVYWYQQSLDQGLQFLIQYYNGEERAKGNILERFSAQQFPDLHSELNLSSLELGDSALYFCASSDNRDRGTEAFFGQGTRLTVV.